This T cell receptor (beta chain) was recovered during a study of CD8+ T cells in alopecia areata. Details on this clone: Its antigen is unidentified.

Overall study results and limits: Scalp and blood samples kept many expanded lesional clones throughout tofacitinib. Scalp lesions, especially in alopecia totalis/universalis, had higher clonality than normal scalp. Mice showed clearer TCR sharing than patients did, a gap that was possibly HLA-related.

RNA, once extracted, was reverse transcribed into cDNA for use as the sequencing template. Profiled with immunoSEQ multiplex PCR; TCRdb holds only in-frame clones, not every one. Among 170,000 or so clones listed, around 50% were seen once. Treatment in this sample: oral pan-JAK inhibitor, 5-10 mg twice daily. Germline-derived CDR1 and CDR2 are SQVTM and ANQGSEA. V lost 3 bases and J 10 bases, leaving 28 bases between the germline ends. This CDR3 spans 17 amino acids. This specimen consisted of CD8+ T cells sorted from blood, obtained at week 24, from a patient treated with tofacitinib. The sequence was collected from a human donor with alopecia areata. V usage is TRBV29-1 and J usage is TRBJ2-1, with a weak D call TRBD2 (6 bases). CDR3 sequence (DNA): TGCAGCGTTGAGGGGGGACTCCACGGGACTTCTAATGTGGAGCAGTTCTTC. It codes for CSVEGGLHGTSNVEQFF.